This T cell receptor (beta chain) was documented in a study of blood T cell repertoires in COVID-19. Study summary: The United States, Italy and Spain were the sources of the acute and convalescent COVID-19 samples.

TCRdb's copy holds only in-frame clones and misses some; the assay was immunoSEQ multiplex PCR. The sample has around 200,000 clones, 85% to 90% seen once. The CDR3 covers 15 residues. With 7 bases removed from V and 1 base from J, the gap between germline ends came to 16 bases. The germline gives CDR1 SNHLY, CDR2 FYNNEI. Material: peripheral blood. The chain uses TRBV2 and TRBJ1-1; tentative D call: TRBD1 (5 bases). This TCR came from a man in his forties with active or convalescent COVID-19. The CDR3: CASKVGGIENTEAFF. The DNA of the CDR3 is TGTGCCAGCAAGGTTGGGGGGATCGAGAACACTGAAGCTTTCTTT.